This T cell receptor beta chain originates from a study of early T cells in non-severe SARS-CoV-2 infection. Overall study context: Unpaired chains resulted from sequencing bulk RNA of unsorted whole blood. Overall study findings and caveats: Lookups in VDJdb leaned toward anti-spike CD8 responses and missed private and CD4 specificities.

Unique molecular identifiers were attached to individual cDNA molecules. TCRdb reprocessed the 5' RACE reads via MiXCR and lists one record per CDR3 protein. The data contain about 28,000 distinct CDR3 sequences, 6% to 7.5% of them singletons. This clonotype was detected ten times or more. Its antigen is unidentified. The CDR3 length is 16 residues. The germline V gene has CDR1 SGHRS and CDR2 YFSETQ. Trimming pared 0 bases from V and 4 bases from J, leaving 17 bases between. The clonotype comes from an adult who was a healthcare worker with PCR-confirmed SARS-CoV-2 infection or an uninfected control (not recorded which). Sequencing used whole blood, obtained at baseline. The rearrangement uses TRBV5-1 and TRBJ2-7; D tentatively reads TRBD1 or TRBD2 (5 bases each). The CDR3 DNA reads as TGCGCCAGCAGCTTGGCCGGGACCTCAGGCGGGTACGAGCAGTACTTC. It translates to CASSLAGTSGGYEQYF.